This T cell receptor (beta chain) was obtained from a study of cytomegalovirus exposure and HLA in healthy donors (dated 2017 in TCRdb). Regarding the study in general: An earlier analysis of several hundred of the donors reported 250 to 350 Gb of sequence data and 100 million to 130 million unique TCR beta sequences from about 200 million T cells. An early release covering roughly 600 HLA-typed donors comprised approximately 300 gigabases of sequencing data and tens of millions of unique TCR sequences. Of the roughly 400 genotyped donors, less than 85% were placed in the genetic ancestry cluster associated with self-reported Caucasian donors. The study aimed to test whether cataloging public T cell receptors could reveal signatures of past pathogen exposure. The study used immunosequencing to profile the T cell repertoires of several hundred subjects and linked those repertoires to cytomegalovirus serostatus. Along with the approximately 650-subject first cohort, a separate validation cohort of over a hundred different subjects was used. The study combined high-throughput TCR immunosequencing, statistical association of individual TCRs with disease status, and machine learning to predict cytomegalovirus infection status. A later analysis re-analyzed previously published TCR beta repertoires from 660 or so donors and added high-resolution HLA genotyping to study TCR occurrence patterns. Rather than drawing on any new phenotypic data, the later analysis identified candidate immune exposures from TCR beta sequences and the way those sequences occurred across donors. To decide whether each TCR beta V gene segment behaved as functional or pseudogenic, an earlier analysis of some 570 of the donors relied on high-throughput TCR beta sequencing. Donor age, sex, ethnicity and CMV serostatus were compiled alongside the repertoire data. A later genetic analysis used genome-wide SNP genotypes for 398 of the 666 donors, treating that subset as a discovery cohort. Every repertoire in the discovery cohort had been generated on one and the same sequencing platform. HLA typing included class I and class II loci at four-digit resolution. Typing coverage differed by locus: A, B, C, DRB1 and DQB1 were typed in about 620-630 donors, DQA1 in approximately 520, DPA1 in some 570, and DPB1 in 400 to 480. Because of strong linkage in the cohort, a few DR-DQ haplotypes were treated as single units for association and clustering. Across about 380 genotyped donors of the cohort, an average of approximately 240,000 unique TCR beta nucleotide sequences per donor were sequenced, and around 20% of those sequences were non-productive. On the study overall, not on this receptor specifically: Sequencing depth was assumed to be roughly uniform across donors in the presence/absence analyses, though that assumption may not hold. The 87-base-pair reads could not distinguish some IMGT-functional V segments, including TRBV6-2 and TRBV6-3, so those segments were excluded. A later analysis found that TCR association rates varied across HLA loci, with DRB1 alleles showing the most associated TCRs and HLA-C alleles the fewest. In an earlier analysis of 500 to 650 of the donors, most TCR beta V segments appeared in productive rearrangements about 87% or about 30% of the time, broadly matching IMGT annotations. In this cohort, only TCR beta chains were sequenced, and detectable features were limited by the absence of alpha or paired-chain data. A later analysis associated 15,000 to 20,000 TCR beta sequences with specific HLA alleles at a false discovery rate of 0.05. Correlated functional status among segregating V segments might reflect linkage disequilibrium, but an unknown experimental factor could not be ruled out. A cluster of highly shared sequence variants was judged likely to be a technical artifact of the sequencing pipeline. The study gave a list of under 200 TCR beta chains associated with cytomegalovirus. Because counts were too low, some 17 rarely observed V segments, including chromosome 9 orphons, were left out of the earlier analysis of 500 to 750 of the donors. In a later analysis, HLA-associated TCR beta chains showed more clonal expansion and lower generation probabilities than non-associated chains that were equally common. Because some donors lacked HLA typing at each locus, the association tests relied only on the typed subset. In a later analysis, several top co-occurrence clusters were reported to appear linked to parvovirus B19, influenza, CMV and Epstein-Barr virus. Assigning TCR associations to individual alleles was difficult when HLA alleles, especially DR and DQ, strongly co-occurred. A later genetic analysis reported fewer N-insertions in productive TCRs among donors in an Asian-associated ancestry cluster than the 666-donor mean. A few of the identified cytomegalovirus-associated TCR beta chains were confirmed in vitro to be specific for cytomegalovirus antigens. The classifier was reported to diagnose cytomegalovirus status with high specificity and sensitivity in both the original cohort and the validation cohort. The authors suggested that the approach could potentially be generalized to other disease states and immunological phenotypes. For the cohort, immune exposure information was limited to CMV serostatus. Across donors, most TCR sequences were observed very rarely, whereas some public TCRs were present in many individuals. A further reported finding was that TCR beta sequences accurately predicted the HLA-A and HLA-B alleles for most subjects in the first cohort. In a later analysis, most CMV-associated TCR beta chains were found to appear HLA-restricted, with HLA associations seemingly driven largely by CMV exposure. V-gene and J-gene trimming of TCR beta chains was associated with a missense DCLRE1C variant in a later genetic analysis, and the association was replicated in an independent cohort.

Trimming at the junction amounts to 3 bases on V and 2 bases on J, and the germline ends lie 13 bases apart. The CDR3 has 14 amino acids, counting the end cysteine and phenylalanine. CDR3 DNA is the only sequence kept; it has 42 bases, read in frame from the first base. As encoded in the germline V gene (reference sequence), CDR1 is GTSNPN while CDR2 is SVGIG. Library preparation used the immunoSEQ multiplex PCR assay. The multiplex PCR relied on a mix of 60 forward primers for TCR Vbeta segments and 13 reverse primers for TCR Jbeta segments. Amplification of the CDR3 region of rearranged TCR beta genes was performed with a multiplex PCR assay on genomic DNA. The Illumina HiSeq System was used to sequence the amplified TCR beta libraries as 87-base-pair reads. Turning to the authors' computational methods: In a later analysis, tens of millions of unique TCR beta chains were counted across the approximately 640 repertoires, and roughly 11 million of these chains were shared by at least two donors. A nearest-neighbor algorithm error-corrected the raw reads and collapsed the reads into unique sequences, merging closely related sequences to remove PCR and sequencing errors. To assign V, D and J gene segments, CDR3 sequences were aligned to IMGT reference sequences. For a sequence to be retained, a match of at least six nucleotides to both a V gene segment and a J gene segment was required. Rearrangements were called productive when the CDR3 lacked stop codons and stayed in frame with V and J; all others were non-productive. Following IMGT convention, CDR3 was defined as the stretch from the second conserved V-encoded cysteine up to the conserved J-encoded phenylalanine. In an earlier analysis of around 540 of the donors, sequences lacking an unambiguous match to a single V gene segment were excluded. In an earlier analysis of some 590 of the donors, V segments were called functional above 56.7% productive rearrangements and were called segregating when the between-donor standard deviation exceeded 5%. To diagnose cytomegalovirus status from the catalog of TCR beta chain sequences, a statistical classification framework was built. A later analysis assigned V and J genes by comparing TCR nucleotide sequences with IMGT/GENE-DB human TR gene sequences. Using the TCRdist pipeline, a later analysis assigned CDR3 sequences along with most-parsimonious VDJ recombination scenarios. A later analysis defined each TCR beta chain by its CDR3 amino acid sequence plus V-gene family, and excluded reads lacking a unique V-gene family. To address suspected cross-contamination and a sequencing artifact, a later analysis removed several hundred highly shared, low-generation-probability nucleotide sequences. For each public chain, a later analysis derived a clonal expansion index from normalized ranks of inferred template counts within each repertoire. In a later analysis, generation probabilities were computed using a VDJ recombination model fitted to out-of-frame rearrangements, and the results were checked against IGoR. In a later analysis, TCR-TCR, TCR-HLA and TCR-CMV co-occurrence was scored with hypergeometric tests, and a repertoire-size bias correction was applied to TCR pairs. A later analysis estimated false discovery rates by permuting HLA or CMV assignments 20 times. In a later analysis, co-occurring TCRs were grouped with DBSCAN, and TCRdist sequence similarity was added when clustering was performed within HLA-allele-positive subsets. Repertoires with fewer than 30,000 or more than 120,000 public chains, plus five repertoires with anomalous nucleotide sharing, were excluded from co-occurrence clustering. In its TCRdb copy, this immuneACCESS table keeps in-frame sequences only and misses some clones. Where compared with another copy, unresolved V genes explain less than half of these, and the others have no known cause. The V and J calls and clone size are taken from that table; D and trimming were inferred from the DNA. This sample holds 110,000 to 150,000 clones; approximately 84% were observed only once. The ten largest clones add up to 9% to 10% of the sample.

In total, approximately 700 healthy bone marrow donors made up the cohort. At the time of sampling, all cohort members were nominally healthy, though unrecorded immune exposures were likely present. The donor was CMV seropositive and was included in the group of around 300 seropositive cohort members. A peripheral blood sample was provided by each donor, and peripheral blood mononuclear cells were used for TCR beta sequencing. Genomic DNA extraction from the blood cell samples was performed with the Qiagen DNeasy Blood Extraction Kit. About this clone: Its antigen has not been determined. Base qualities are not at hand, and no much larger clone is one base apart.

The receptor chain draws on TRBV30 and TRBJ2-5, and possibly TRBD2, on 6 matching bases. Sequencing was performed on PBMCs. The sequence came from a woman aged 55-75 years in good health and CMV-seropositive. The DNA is TGTGCCTGGAGACGGGGTGGGGGGCAAGAGACCCAGTACTTC. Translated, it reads CAWRRGGGQETQYF.